This T cell receptor beta chain stems from a study of blood T cell repertoires in COVID-19. Study details: There were acute and convalescent COVID-19 samples, and they came from the United States, Italy and Spain. Sources were T cells, B-cell-depleted T cells, or PBMCs; the material itself was cDNA or gDNA.

In the original processing: Reference gene primer amplification yielded estimated nucleated cell counts. Using immunoSEQ multiplex PCR, the repertoire was profiled, and TCRdb retains in-frame clones only, with some absent. The V and J calls and clone size are taken from that table; D and trimming were inferred from the DNA. This table has 250,000 to 350,000 clones, 85% appearing once. The study counted Cohort 3 donors as recovered given two negative PCRs, clearance, or symptom resolution. Per germline, CDR1 SNHLY and CDR2 FYNNEI. The length of the CDR3 is 18 residues. Germline trimming cut 1 base from V and 4 bases from J; bases unmatched to any gene: 12.

The chain has TRBV2 and TRBJ1-3, with 8 nucleotides matching TRBD1. Sequencing was done on a sample of PBMCs or T cells enriched from blood (not recorded which). The origin of this receptor is a woman aged 50 to 60 who had recovered from COVID-19. Here the CDR3 reads CASSEGQGALLKGNTIYF. CDR3 DNA: TGTGCCAGCAGTGAAGGGCAGGGGGCGCTTTTAAAAGGAAACACCATATATTTT.